This T cell receptor (beta chain) was identified during a study of T cell repertoires and HLA-DP antigens. Study overall: Transduced HeLa cells presented HLA-DP to CD4+ T cells.

As regards this clone: Its antigen is unknown.

J was trimmed by 4 bases and V by 11 bases; bases with no gene match: 8. There are 14 residues in the CDR3. The germline V gene encodes CDR1 SNHLY and CDR2 FYNNEI. Libraries were prepared by immunoSEQ multiplex PCR; TCRdb keeps only in-frame clonotypes and omits some of them. The sample holds some 120,000 clones; 85% to 95% are singletons and the top ten take over 0.25%. The chain recombines TRBV2 with TRBJ2-5, with 12 bases aligning to TRBD1. The receptor was isolated from a woman between 18 and 29 years old in good health and CMV-seronegative. Material: CD4+ T cells from PBMCs. CDR3 DNA sequence: TGTGCCTGTGCCGGGACAGGGGGCGCAGAGACCCAGTACTTC. Translating gives CACAGTGGAETQYF.